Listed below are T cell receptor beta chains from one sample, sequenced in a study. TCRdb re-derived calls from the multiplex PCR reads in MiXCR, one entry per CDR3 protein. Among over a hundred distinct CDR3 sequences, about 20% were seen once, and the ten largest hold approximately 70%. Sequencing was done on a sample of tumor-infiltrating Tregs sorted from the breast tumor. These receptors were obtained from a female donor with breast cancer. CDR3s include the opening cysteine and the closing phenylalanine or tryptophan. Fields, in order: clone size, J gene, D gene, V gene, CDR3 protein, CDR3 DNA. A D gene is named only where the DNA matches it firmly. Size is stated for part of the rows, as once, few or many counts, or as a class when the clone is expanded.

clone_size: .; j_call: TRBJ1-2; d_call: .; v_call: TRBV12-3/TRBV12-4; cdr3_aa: CASSLQGRYGYTF; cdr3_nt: TGTGCCAGCAGTCTACAGGGCCGCTATGGCTACACCTTC
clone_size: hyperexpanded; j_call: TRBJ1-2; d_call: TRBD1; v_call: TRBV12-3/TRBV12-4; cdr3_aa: CASSRGQALHYTF; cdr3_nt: TGTGCCAGCAGCCGGGGACAGGCCCTACACTACACCTTC
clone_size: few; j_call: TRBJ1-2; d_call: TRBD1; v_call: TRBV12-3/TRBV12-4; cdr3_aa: CASRPGQGSGYTF; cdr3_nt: TGTGCCAGCAGGCCGGGACAGGGTAGTGGCTACACCTTC
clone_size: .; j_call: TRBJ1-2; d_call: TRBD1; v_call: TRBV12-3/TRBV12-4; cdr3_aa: CASSLGTGPGYGYTF; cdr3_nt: TGTGCCAGCAGTCTCGGGACAGGGCCGGGCTATGGCTACACCTTC
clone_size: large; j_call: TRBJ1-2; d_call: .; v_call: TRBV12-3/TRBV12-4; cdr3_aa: CASSLGLNYGYTF; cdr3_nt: TGTGCCAGCAGTTTGGGGCTAAACTATGGCTACACCTTC
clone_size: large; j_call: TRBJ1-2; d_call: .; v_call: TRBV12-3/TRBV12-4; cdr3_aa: CASRIQGNYGYTF; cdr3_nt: TGTGCCAGCAGGATACAGGGAAACTATGGCTACACCTTC
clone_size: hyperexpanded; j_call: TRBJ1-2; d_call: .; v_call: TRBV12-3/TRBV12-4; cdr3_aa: CASSLAGGYTF; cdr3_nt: TGTGCCAGCAGTTTAGCCGGTGGCTACACCTTC
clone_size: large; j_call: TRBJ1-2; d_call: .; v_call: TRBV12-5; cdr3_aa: CASGLRENYGYTF; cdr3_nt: TGTGCTAGTGGTCTCAGGGAGAACTATGGCTACACCTTC
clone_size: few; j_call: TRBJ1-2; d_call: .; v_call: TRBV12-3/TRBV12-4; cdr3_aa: CASSHSDYGYTF; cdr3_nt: TGTGCCAGCAGTCACTCAGACTATGGCTACACCTTC
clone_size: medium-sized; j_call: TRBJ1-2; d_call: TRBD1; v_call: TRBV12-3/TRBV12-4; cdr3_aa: CASSRFGTGVGYTF; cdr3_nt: TGTGCCAGCAGTCGTTTCGGGACAGGGGTTGGCTACACCTTC
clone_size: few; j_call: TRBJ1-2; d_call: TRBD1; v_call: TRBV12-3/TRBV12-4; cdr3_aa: CASSRQGRIYGYTF; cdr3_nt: TGTGCCAGCAGTAGACAGGGGCGGATCTATGGCTACACCTTC
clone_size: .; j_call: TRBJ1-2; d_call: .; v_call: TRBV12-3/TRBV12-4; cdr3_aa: CASSAGTYGYTF; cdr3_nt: TGTGCCAGCAGCGCAGGGACATATGGCTACACCTTC
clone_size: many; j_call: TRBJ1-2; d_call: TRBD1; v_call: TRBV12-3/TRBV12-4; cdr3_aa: CASSFGQGLNYGYTF; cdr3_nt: TGTGCCAGCAGTTTCGGACAGGGCCTCAACTATGGCTACACCTTC
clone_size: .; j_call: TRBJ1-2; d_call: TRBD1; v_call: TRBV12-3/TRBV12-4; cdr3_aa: CASRQGNYGYTF; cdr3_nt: TGTGCCAGCAGACAGGGGAACTATGGCTACACCTTC
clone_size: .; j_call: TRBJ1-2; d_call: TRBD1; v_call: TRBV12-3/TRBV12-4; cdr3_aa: CASSSRQGSHTF; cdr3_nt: TGTGCCAGCAGTTCCAGACAGGGGTCGCACACCTTC
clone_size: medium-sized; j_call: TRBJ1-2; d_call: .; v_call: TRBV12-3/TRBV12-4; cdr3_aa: CASSPRWNGYTF; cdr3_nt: TGTGCCAGCAGCCCACGGTGGAATGGCTACACCTTC
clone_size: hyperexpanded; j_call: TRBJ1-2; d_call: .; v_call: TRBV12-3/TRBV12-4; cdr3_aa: CASSLVQDYGYTF; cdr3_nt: TGTGCCAGCAGTTTAGTGCAGGACTATGGCTACACCTTC
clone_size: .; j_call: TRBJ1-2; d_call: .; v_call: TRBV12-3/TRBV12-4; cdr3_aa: CASSPQEALGYTF; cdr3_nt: TGTGCCAGCAGCCCACAAGAGGCTCTTGGCTACACCTTC
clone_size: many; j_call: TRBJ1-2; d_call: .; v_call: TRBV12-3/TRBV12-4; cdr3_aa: CASSLRAGASGYTF; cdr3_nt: TGTGCCAGCAGTTTACGGGCAGGGGCTAGTGGCTACACCTTC
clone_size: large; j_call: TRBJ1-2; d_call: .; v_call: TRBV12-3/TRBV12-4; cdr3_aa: CASSLPHSFNYGYTF; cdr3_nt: TGTGCCAGCAGTTTACCCCACAGCTTTAACTATGGCTACACCTTC
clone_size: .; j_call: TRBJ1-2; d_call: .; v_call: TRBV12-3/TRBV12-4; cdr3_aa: CASSRTGFGYGYTF; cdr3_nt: TGTGCCAGCAGTCGGACCGGATTCGGGTATGGCTACACCTTC
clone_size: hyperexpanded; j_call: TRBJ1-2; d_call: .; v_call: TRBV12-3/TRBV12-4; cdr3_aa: CASSYGAYGYTF; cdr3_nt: TGTGCCAGCAGTTATGGGGCCTATGGCTACACCTTC
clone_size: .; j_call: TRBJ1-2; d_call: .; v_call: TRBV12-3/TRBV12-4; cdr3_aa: CASSSRQGAADGYTF; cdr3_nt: TGTGCCAGCAGTTCCAGACAAGGAGCTGCAGATGGCTACACCTTC
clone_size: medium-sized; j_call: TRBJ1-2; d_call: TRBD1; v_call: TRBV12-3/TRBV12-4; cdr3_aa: CASSSRQGLNYGYTF; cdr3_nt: TGTGCCAGCAGTTCCAGACAGGGCCTCAACTATGGCTACACCTTC
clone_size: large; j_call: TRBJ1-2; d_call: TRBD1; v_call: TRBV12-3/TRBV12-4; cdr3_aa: CASSFVQTGERGYTF; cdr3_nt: TGTGCCAGCAGTTTCGTTCAAACAGGGGAGAGAGGCTACACCTTC
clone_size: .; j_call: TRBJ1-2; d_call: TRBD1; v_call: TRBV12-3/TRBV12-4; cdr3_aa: CASSSRQGSGYTF; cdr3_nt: TGTGCCAGCAGTTCCAGACAGGGTAGTGGCTACACCTTC
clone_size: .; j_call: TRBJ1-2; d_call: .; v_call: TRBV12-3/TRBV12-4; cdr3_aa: CASSQGQGYGYTF; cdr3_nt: TGTGCCAGCAGTCAGGGGCAGGGCTATGGCTACACCTTC
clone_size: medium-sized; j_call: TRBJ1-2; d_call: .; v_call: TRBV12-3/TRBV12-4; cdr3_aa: CASRQALHYTF; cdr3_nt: TGTGCCAGCAGACAGGCCCTACACTACACCTTC
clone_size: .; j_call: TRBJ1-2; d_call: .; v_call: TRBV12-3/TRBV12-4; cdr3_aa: CASSTDRYGYTF; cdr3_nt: TGTGCCAGCAGTACGGACAGATATGGCTACACCTTC
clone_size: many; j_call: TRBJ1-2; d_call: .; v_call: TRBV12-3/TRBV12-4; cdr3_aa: CASSSTQGSFSGNGYTF; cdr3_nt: TGTGCCAGCAGTTCTACTCAGGGTTCTTTCTCGGGAAATGGCTACACCTTC
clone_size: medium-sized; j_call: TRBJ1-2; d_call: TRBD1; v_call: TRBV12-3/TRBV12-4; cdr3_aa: CASSRDRDSGYTF; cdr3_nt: TGTGCCAGCAGTCGGGACAGGGATAGTGGCTACACCTTC
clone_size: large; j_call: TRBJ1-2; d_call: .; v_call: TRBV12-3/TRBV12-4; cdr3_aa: CASSPLTRSYGYTF; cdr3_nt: TGTGCCAGCAGTCCCCTCACGAGGAGCTATGGCTACACCTTC